These T cell receptor beta chains were read from a single sample in a study of HIV-infected patients and healthy controls. TCRdb analysed the 5' RACE reads with MiXCR anew, one entry per CDR3 protein. The table shows around 5,000 distinct CDR3 sequences, with approximately 22% occurring only once. This material consisted of blood, taken during antiretroviral therapy. Receptor source: an adult with HIV infection. Both conserved end residues are part of each CDR3. A D gene is named only where the DNA matches it firmly. Only some rows state a clone size, as once, few, many or a class for expanded clones.

TRBV15	many	.	TRBJ2-5	TGTGCCACCAGCAGAGAGAGGCATAGCCCGGAGACCCAGTACTTC	CATSRERHSPETQYF
TRBV19	.	.	TRBJ2-3	TGTGCCGTTGGCCGCGGGTCCAGCACAGATACGCAGTATTTT	CAVGRGSSTDTQYF
TRBV5-5	many	.	TRBJ2-3	TGTGCCAGCACCTCCGGGACCTTCACAGATACGCAGTATTTT	CASTSGTFTDTQYF
TRBV7-9	medium-sized	TRBD1	TRBJ2-5	TGTGCCAGCAGACCCGGGACAGGGGAAAAGACCCAGTACTTC	CASRPGTGEKTQYF
TRBV20-1	medium-sized	.	TRBJ2-3	TGCAGTGCTGGCTACGCAGATACGCAGTATTTT	CSAGYADTQYF
TRBV21-1	.	.	TRBJ2-3	TGTGCCAGCAGCCTTCAGAGAACGTATACGCAGTATTTT	CASSLQRTYTQYF
TRBV12-3/TRBV12-4	many	.	TRBJ2-7	TGTGCCAGCACCCCCGGGCAGGGAACCTACGAGCAGTACTTC	CASTPGQGTYEQYF
TRBV4-1	many	TRBD1	TRBJ2-1	TGCGCCAGCAGCCCCCTGGGTACAGGGGGTGATGAGCAGTTCTTC	CASSPLGTGGDEQFF
TRBV5-1	.	.	TRBJ1-1	TGCGCCAGCAGCTGGCCGGAGAACACTGAAGCTTTCTTT	CASSWPENTEAFF
TRBV6-2/TRBV6-3	medium-sized	TRBD1	TRBJ2-3	TGTGCCAGCAGTTACTCGGGGCAGGGGGCGAATACGCAGTATTTT	CASSYSGQGANTQYF
TRBV7-2	many	TRBD2	TRBJ2-1	TGTGCCAGCAGCTTAGGCGGGGGGAAAGCTGAGCAGTTCTTC	CASSLGGGKAEQFF
TRBV29-1	.	.	TRBJ1-1	TGCAGCGTTGTGTCGTGGGAGACTGAATCTTTCTTT	CSVVSWETESFF
TRBV29-1	.	TRBD1	TRBJ1-1	TGCAGCGCCACAACCTCGACAGGGGTCACTGAAGCTTTCTTT	CSATTSTGVTEAFF
TRBV5-1	many	TRBD1	TRBJ2-1	TGCGCCAGCAGCTTTGGGGGGACAGGAGGGGATGAGCAGTTCTTC	CASSFGGTGGDEQFF
TRBV6-2/TRBV6-3	medium-sized	.	TRBJ1-5	TGTGCCACCCTTAATGGAGGGGCTTATGGCAATCAGCCCCAGCATTTT	CATLNGGAYGNQPQHF
TRBV10-1	many	TRBD2	TRBJ2-1	TGCGCCAGCAGTGTAAGCGGGACCTACAATGAGCAGTTCTTC	CASSVSGTYNEQFF